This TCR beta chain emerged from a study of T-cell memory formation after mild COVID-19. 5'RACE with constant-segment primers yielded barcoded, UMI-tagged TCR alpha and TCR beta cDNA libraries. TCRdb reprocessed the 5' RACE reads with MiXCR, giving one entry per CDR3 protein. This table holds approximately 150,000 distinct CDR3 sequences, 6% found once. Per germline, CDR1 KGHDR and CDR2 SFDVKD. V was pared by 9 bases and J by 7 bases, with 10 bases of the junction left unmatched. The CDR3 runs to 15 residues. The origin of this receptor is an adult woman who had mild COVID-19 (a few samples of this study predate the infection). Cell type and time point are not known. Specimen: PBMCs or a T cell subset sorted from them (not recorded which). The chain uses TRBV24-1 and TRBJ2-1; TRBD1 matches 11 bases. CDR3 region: CATALAGTGGNEQFF. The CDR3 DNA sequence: TGTGCCACCGCCCTAGCAGGGACAGGGGGAAATGAGCAGTTCTTC.